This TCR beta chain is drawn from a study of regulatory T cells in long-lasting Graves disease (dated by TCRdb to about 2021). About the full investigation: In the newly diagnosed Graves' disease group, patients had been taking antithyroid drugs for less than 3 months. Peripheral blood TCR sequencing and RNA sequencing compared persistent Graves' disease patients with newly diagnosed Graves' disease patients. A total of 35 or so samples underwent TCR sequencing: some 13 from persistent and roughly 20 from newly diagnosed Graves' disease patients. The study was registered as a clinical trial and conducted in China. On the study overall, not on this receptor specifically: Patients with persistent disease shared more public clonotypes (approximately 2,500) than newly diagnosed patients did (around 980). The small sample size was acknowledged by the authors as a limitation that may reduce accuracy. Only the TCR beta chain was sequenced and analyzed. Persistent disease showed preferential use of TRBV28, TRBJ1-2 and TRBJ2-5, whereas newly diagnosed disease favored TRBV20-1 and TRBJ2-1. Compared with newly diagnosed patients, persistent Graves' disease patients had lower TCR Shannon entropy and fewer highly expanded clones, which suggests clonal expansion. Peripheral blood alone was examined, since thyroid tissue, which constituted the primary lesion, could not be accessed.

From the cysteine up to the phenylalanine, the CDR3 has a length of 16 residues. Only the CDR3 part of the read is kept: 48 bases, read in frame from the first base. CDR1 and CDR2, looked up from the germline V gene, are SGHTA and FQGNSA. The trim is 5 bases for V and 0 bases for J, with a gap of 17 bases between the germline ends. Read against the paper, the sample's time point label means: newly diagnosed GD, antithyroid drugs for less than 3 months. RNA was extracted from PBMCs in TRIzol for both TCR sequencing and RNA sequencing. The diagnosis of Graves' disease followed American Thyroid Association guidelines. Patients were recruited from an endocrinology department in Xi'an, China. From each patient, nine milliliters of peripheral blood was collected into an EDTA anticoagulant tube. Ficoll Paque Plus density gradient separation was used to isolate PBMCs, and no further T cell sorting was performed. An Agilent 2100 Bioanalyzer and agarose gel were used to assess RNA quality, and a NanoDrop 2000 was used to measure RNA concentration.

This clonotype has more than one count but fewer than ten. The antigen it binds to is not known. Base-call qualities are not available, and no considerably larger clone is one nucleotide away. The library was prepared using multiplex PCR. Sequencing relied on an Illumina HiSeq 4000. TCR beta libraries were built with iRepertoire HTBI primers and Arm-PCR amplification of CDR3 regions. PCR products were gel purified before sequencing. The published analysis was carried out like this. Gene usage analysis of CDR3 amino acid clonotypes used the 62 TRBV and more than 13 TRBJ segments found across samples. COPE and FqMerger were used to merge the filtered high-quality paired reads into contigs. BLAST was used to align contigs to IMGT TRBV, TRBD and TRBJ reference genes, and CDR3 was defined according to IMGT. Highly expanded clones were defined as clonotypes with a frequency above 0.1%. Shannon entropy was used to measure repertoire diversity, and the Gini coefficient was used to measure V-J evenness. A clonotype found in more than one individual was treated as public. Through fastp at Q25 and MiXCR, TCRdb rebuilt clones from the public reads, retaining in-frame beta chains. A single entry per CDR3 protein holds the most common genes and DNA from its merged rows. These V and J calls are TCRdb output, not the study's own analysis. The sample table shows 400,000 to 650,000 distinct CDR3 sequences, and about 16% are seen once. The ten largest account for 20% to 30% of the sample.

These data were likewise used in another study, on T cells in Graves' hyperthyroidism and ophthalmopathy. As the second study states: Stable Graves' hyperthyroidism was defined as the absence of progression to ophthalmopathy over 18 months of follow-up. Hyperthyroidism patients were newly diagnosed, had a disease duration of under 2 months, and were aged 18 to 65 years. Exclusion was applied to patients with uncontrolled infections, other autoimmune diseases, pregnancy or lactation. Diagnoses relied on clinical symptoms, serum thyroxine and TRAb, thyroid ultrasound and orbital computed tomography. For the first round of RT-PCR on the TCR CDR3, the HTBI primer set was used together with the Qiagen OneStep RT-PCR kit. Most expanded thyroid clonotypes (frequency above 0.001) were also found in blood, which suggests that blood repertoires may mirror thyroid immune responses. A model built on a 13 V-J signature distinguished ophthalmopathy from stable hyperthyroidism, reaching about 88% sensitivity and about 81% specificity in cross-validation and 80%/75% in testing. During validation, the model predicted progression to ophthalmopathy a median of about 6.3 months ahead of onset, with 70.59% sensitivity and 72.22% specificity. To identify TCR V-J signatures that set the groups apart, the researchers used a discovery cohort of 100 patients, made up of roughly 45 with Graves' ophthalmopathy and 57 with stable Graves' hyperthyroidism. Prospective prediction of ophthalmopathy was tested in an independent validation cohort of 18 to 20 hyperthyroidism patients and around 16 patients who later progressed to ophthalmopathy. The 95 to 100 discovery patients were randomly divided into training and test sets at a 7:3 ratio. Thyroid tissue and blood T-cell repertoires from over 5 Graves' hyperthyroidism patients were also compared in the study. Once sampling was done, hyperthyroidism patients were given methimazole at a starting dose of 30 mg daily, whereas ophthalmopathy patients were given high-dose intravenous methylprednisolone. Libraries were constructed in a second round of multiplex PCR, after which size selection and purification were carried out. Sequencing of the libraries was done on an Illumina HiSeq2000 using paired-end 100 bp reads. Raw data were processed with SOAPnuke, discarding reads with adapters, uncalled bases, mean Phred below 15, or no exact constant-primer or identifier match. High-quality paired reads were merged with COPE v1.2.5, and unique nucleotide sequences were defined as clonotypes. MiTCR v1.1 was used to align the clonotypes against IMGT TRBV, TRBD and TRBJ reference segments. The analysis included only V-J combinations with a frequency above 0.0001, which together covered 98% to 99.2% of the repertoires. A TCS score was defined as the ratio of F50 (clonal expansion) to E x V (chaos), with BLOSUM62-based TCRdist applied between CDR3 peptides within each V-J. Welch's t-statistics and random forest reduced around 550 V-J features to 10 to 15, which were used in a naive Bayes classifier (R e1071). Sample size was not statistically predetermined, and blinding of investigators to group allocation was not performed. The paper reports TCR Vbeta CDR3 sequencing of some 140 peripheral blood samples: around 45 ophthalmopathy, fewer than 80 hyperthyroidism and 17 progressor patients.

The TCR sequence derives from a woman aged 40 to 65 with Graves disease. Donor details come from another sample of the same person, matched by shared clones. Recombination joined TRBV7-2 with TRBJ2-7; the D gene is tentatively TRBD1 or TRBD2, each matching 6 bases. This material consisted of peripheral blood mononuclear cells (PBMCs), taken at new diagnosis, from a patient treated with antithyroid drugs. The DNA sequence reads TGTGCCAGCAGCCCCTTCCTGGGGGGCCCCTCCTACGAGCAGTACTTC. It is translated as CASSPFLGGPSYEQYF.